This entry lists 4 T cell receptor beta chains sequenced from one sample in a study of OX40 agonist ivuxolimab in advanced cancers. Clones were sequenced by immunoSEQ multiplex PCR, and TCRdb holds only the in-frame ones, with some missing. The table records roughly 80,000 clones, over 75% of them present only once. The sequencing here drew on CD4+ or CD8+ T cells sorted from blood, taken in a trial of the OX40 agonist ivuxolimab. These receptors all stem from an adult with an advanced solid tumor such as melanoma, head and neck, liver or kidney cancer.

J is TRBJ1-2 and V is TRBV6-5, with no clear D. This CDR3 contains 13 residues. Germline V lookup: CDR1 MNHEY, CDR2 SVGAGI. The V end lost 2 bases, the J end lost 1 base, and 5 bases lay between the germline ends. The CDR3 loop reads CASSYVFNYGYTF. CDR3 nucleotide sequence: TGTGCCAGCAGTTACGTGTTTAACTATGGCTACACCTTC.

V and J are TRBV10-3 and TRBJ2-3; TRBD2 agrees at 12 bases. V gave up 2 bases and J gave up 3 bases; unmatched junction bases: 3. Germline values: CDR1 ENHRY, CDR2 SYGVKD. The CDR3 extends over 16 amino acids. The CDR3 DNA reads TGTGCCATCAGTGAGGGACTAGCGGGAAGGACAGATACGCAGTATTTT. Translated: CAISEGLAGRTDTQYF.

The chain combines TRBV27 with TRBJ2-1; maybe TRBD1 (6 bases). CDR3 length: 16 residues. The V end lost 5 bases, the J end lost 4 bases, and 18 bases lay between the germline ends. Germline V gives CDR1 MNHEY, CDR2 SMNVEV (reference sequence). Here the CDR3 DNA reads TGTGCCAGCAGTACAACAGGGACCCGAGGTTACAATGAGCAGTTCTTC. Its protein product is CASSTTGTRGYNEQFF.

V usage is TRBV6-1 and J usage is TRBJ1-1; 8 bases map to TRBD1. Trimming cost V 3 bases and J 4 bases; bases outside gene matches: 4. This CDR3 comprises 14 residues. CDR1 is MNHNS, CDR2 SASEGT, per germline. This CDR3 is CASSDRGLSTEAFF. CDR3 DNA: TGTGCCAGCAGTGACAGGGGGCTTAGCACTGAAGCTTTCTTT.